Shown below are 5 T cell receptor beta chains from a single sample sequenced in a study of breast tumors, draining lymph nodes, adjacent tissues. One entry per CDR3 protein, called by TCRdb with MiXCR from the multiplex PCR reads. Of tens of thousands of distinct CDR3 sequences in the sample, roughly 20% are singletons; the top ten hold 2% to 3%. Samples came from axillary lymph nodes draining the breast cancer. Specimen: axillary lymph node tissue. The receptors were sampled from a female donor with breast cancer. Some clones in this sample may be carry-over from other donors' samples.

V is TRBV28 and J is TRBJ1-2, with TRBD1 matching over 7 bases. The CDR3 extends over 14 amino acids. Per the germline V gene, CDR1 is MDHEN and CDR2 is SYDVKM. With 1 base clipped from V and 7 bases from J, the junction kept 6 bases outside the gene matches. The CDR3 bases are TGTGCCAGCAGTTTATACAGGGGAGACTTTGGCTACACCTTC. Protein: CASSLYRGDFGYTF.

In the case of this clonotype: This may be a read error, as it is one base from a much larger clone. The CDR3 end shows no conserved phenylalanine or tryptophan, and so a read error is likely. This chain uses TRBV25-1 with TRBJ2-6; D uncertain. CDR3 size: 13 residues. Trimming pared 5 bases from V and 4 bases from J, leaving 6 bases between. CDR1 is MGHDK and CDR2 is SYGVNS in the germline V gene. This chain's CDR3 is CASSLSGANVLTL. The CDR3, as DNA: TGTGCCAGCAGTCTCTCCGGGGCCAACGTCCTGACTTTG.

In this sample, this clonotype turned up many times. The genes are TRBV7-9 and TRBJ2-5; possible D gene TRBD2, 7 bases. CDR1 is SEHNR, CDR2 FQNEAQ, per germline (reference sequence). CDR3 length: 16 residues. V was clipped by 5 bases and J by 4 bases, with 20 bases between them. CDR3 sequence (DNA): TGTGCCAGCAGCCCTCGACGGGGGGCTGAGAGAGAGACCCAGTACTTC. Translated, it gives CASSPRRGAERETQYF.

The table lists this clonotype with many counts. The chain joins TRBV20-1 to TRBJ1-2, with D perhaps matching TRBD1 (6 bases). Germline assignment: CDR1 DFQATT and CDR2 SNEGSKA (reference sequence). The CDR3 sequence is 13 residues long. V was cut by 2 bases and J by 4 bases, with 11 bases left in between. The CDR3 DNA reads as TGCAGTGCTAGAAGAACAGGGTTCTATGGCTACACCTTC. Its translation: CSARRTGFYGYTF.

Ten or more counts support this clonotype. The rearrangement joins TRBV19 to TRBJ2-1; no firm D call. V was shortened by 4 bases and J by 6 bases, with 13 bases between the two germline ends. Germline values: CDR1 LNHDA, CDR2 SQIVND (reference sequence). This CDR3 has 14 amino acids. The CDR3 DNA reads TGTGCCAGTAGTAGGGCGGTGGGTGTCAATGAGCAGTTCTTC. It specifies CASSRAVGVNEQFF.